The text below deals with one T cell receptor (beta chain). Its matching antigen is unknown. These data are taken from a study of cytomegalovirus exposure and HLA in healthy donors. The J segment lost 4 bases and the V segment lost 4 bases, leaving 16 bases of the junction unmatched. The CDR3 spans 18 residues. In germline, CDR1 is SGHAT, CDR2 FQNNGV. PCR primers comprised 60 Vbeta and 13 Jbeta primers. Libraries were prepared by immunoSEQ multiplex PCR; TCRdb keeps only in-frame clonotypes and omits some of them. The table has under 200,000 clones, 75% to 90% seen once. The study's findings and limits: A link between a missense DCLRE1C variant and TCR beta V- and J-gene trimming emerged from a later analysis. Previously analyzed data showed that most TCR beta V segments were productive at a frequency of about 90% or about 30%.

The sample consisted of PBMCs. This sequence was found in a boy aged 2 to 9 in good health and CMV-seronegative. This chain links TRBV11-2 with TRBJ2-5, with 9 bases fitting TRBD1. Written as DNA, the CDR3 is TGTGCCAGCAGCTCAATAAAACGGACAGGGGATGTGGGAGAGACCCAGTACTTC. Translation gives CASSSIKRTGDVGETQYF.